This TCR beta chain was observed in a study of Tregs in tolerant kidney transplant recipients. For the study at large: Recipients received nonmyeloablative bone marrow transplants from related graft donors, with transient mixed chimerism. Study-wide findings and caveats: This study did not directly address biological reproducibility. Some patients' samples used different primers over time, so nucleotide sequences weren't comparable.

Unstimulated regulatory T cells (CD4+CD25+CD127-), CD4+CD25- non-regulatory cells, CD4 and CD8 cells were FACS-sorted from thawed PBMCs. The CDR3 runs 14 residues. Trimming pared 0 bases from V and 7 bases from J, leaving 12 bases between. Germline-derived CDR1 and CDR2 are KGHSH and LQKENI. Concerning this clone itself: Its antigen is currently unknown.

Data came from immunoSEQ multiplex PCR; TCRdb stores just in-frame clones and leaves some out. The data show around 74,000 clones, 98% seen once. This TCR was recovered from a human donor who received a combined kidney and bone marrow transplant. This sample comprised CD4+ T cells from blood, obtained before the transplant. V is TRBV18 and J is TRBJ1-1; possibly TRBD1 for D (6 bases). DNA of the CDR3: TGTGCCAGCTCACCACCCGGGGGGCTCATTGAAGCTTTCTTT. Encoded protein: CASSPPGGLIEAFF.